A selection of T cell receptor beta chains follows, all from one sample in a study of T-cell reconstitution after alpha-beta-depleted transplantation in children. TCRdb itself ran the PCR reads through MiXCR, one entry per CDR3 protein. The data show approximately 630,000 distinct CDR3 sequences, roughly 14% seen once. Sequenced material: PBMCs, taken before TCRalphabeta/CD19-depleted stem cell transplant. The receptors stem from a girl aged 2 to 9 with congenital amegakaryocytic thrombocytopenia, due to receive a stem cell transplant. The CDR3 runs from the conserved cysteine through the conserved F or W. A D gene is named only where the DNA matches it firmly. A row's size may be missing; if present it is once, few, many or a size class.

size	D	V	J	CDR3	DNA
-	TRBD2	TRBV11-1	TRBJ2-7	CASTWGLAGGPFAYEQYF	TGTGCCAGCACCTGGGGACTAGCGGGAGGGCCGTTCGCCTACGAGCAGTACTTC
few	TRBD2	TRBV12-5	TRBJ2-2	CASALGVQGGTSQNTGELFF	TGTGCTAGTGCTTTGGGGGTGCAGGGCGGGACTAGCCAAAACACCGGGGAGCTGTTTTTT
-	-	TRBV7-9	TRBJ1-1	CASSLEGSRFREAFF	TGTGCCAGCAGCTTAGAAGGGTCACGGTTTCGTGAAGCTTTCTTT
many	-	TRBV15	TRBJ1-6	CATSRVVYGSNSPLHF	TGTGCCACCAGCAGAGTGGTGTACGGGAGTAATTCACCCCTCCACTTT
many	TRBD1	TRBV12-3/TRBV12-4	TRBJ1-2	CASRSSGTGDGYTF	TGTGCCAGCAGATCTTCCGGGACAGGGGATGGCTACACCTTC
many	-	TRBV6-5	TRBJ1-4	CASSYGGANEKLFF	TGTGCCAGCAGTTATGGTGGGGCTAATGAAAAACTGTTTTTT
-	-	TRBV7-2	TRBJ1-1	CASSLGRGPGSFF	TGTGCCAGCAGCTTAGGTCGGGGTCCAGGCTCTTTCTTT
few	TRBD1	TRBV12-3/TRBV12-4	TRBJ2-7	CASSRGQSVEQYF	TGTGCCAGCAGCCGGGGACAGTCGGTCGAGCAGTACTTC
-	-	TRBV15	TRBJ2-1	CATSVFGSNEQFF	TGTGCCACCAGCGTCTTTGGGAGTAATGAGCAGTTCTTC
-	-	TRBV19	TRBJ2-2	CASSIGAGIDTGELFF	TGTGCCAGTAGTATAGGGGCAGGGATCGACACCGGGGAGCTGTTTTTT
many	-	TRBV12-3/TRBV12-4	TRBJ2-5	CASSDWTTQETQYF	TGTGCCAGCAGCGATTGGACAACACAAGAGACCCAGTACTTC
many	-	TRBV10-1	TRBJ2-3	CASILGQVEAGAPWYF	TGCGCCAGCATTCTTGGACAGGTGGAAGCGGGAGCCCCGTGGTATTTT
-	-	TRBV12-3/TRBV12-4	TRBJ2-1	CASSPTRGNGGEQFF	TGTGCCAGCAGCCCCACTAGAGGGAATGGGGGTGAGCAGTTCTTC
many	-	TRBV12-3/TRBV12-4	TRBJ2-1	CASSPASDEQFF	TGTGCCAGCAGTCCCGCCTCGGATGAGCAGTTCTTC
-	-	TRBV5-1	TRBJ1-4	CASSPRGATNEKLFF	TGCGCCAGCAGCCCGAGAGGGGCAACTAATGAAAAATTGTTTTTT
many	-	TRBV20-1	TRBJ2-2	CSASKGSTGELFF	TGCAGTGCTAGCAAGGGGAGCACCGGGGAGCTGTTTTTT
few	TRBD1	TRBV29-1	TRBJ2-6	CSVDGQGEAGANVLTF	TGCAGCGTTGACGGACAGGGAGAGGCTGGGGCCAACGTCCTGACTTTC
few	-	TRBV9	TRBJ2-7	CASSVDSDYEQYF	TGTGCCAGCAGCGTAGACTCGGACTACGAGCAGTACTTC
few	TRBD1	TRBV29-1	TRBJ1-2	CSASTGSNYGYTF	TGCAGCGCCTCGACAGGGTCGAACTATGGCTACACCTTC
many	-	TRBV12-3/TRBV12-4	TRBJ2-1	CASRSPPGLTYNEQFF	TGTGCCAGCAGATCACCACCGGGACTCACCTACAATGAGCAGTTCTTC
many	TRBD1	TRBV7-9	TRBJ1-3	CASSRDSYSGNTIYF	TGTGCCAGCAGCCGGGACAGCTACTCTGGAAACACCATATATTTT
many	-	TRBV29-1	TRBJ1-2	CSAPGPSYGYTF	TGCAGCGCCCCGGGACCAAGCTATGGCTACACCTTC
many	TRBD2	TRBV20-1	TRBJ2-3	CSVKREISDTQYF	TGCAGTGTAAAGCGGGAGATCTCAGATACGCAGTATTTT
many	TRBD2	TRBV28	TRBJ2-1	CAVVSGRTNEQFF	TGTGCAGTCGTTAGCGGGAGGACGAATGAGCAGTTCTTC
-	TRBD1	TRBV11-2	TRBJ2-6	CASSLVLGQVSGANVLTF	TGTGCCAGCAGCTTAGTTCTGGGACAGGTCTCTGGGGCCAACGTCCTGACTTTC
few	-	TRBV28	TRBJ2-7	CASLGPAYEQYF	TGTGCCAGCTTGGGTCCGGCCTACGAGCAGTACTTC
-	-	TRBV7-9	TRBJ2-3	CASSSLGVDTQYF	TGTGCCAGCAGCTCCTTGGGCGTGGATACGCAGTATTTT
many	-	TRBV14	TRBJ1-1	CASSGGRFMNTEAFF	TGTGCCAGCTCGGGAGGACGGTTCATGAACACTGAAGCTTTCTTT
few	-	TRBV7-6	TRBJ2-1	CASSLVGDGDNEQFF	TGTGCCAGCAGCTTAGTCGGGGACGGGGACAATGAGCAGTTCTTC
-	-	TRBV15	TRBJ1-2	CATRYSPGDGYTF	TGTGCCACTAGATATTCGCCGGGGGATGGCTACACCTTC
-	-	TRBV12-3/TRBV12-4	TRBJ2-1	CASSLPTRWGNEHFF	TGTGCCAGCAGTTTACCCACGAGGTGGGGGAATGAGCATTTCTTC
-	-	TRBV5-1	TRBJ2-7	CASSLGSYEQHF	TGCGCCAGCAGTCTTGGATCCTACGAGCAGCACTTC
-	-	TRBV7-2	TRBJ1-1	CASSTRGWAQRNTEAFF	TGTGCCAGCAGCACAAGGGGATGGGCTCAGAGAAACACTGAAGCTTTCTTT
-	TRBD2	TRBV3-1	TRBJ2-1	CASSPTSGRRLVSYNEQFF	TGTGCCAGCAGTCCTACTAGCGGGAGGAGGCTGGTCTCCTACAATGAGCAGTTCTTC
-	-	TRBV12-5	TRBJ2-5	CASGLGGLLQETQYF	TGTGCTAGTGGTTTGGGCGGACTCCTTCAAGAGACCCAGTACTTC
-	-	TRBV7-9	TRBJ2-4	CASSLPADSLAKNIQYF	TGTGCCAGCAGCTTACCAGCAGATTCCCTAGCCAAAAACATTCAGTACTTC
few	-	TRBV12-3/TRBV12-4	TRBJ1-5	CASSLTSTVNQPQHF	TGTGCCAGCAGTTTAACCTCGACAGTAAATCAGCCCCAGCATTTT
many	-	TRBV12-3/TRBV12-4	TRBJ2-5	CASSLRQGETQYF	TGTGCCAGCAGTTTACGGCAGGGGGAGACCCAGTACTTC
many	-	TRBV5-6	TRBJ2-2	CASSFKWIAGELFF	TGTGCCAGCAGCTTTAAATGGATAGCCGGGGAGCTGTTTTTT
-	-	TRBV12-3/TRBV12-4	TRBJ1-3	CASTHAGTGNTIYF	TGTGCCAGCACCCACGCCGGGACTGGAAACACCATATATTTT
-	TRBD2	TRBV3-1	TRBJ2-7	CATSQTSGGSYEQYF	TGTGCCACCAGCCAAACTAGCGGGGGCTCCTACGAGCAGTACTTC
few	TRBD1	TRBV7-2	TRBJ2-1	CASSFGQVFNEQFF	TGTGCCAGCAGCTTCGGACAGGTTTTCAATGAGCAGTTCTTC
many	-	TRBV29-1	TRBJ1-6	CSVPISGGQSYNSPLHF	TGCAGCGTTCCTATCTCAGGAGGGCAATCCTATAATTCACCCCTCCACTTT
-	-	TRBV5-1	TRBJ1-1	CASEGDGDTEAFF	TGCGCCAGCGAGGGGGACGGGGACACTGAAGCTTTCTTT
many	-	TRBV28	TRBJ2-5	CASRSYGMPETQYF	TGTGCCAGCAGAAGCTACGGGATGCCAGAGACCCAGTACTTC
many	-	TRBV20-1	TRBJ2-7	CSARDPSRTYEQYF	TGCAGTGCTAGAGATCCATCCAGAACCTACGAGCAGTACTTC
few	-	TRBV5-1	TRBJ1-5	CASSVETGFFSQPQHF	TGCGCCAGCAGCGTTGAAACAGGGTTTTTCAGTCAGCCCCAGCATTTT
many	-	TRBV5-1	TRBJ2-5	CASSPEGETQYF	TGCGCCAGCAGCCCGGAGGGAGAGACCCAGTACTTC
many	TRBD2	TRBV5-6	TRBJ2-1	CASSLVGRADPLINEQFF	TGTGCCAGCAGCTTGGTCGGGAGGGCAGATCCCCTTATCAATGAGCAGTTCTTC
few	TRBD2	TRBV5-1	TRBJ2-3	CASSWGTSVPDTQYF	TGCGCCAGCAGCTGGGGGACTAGCGTACCCGATACGCAGTATTTT
-	-	TRBV2	TRBJ2-3	CASRPHPTASTDTQYF	TGTGCCAGCAGGCCCCACCCGACGGCCAGCACAGATACGCAGTATTTT
-	-	TRBV7-3	TRBJ2-1	CASSFGHQTGYNEQFF	TGTGCCAGCAGCTTCGGCCACCAAACGGGTTACAATGAGCAGTTCTTC
-	-	TRBV20-1	TRBJ1-5	CSAREGSVQPQHF	TGCAGTGCTAGAGAGGGCAGTGTTCAGCCCCAGCATTTT
many	TRBD1	TRBV5-1	TRBJ1-2	CASSQTGRYGYTF	TGCGCCAGCTCGCAGACAGGGCGCTATGGCTACACCTTC
-	TRBD2	TRBV10-3	TRBJ2-7	CAISPRASGYEQYF	TGTGCCATCAGCCCCCGGGCTAGCGGTTACGAGCAGTACTTC
-	-	TRBV2	TRBJ2-3	CASSESTPRTDTQYF	TGTGCCAGCAGTGAATCGACACCCCGCACAGATACGCAGTATTTT
-	-	TRBV12-3/TRBV12-4	TRBJ2-2	CASISGANTGELFF	TGTGCCAGCATCTCGGGAGCGAACACCGGGGAGCTGTTTTTT
many	-	TRBV11-2	TRBJ2-7	CASSLDGATPTYEQYF	TGTGCCAGCAGCTTAGATGGTGCGACCCCGACCTACGAGCAGTACTTC